These 17 T cell receptor beta chains originate from one sample sequenced in a study of tumor-infiltrating lymphocytes in oesophageal squamous cell carcinoma. A single record per CDR3 protein comes from TCRdb applying MiXCR to the PCR reads. The sample carries roughly 10,000 distinct CDR3 sequences, about three fifths recorded once. Specimen: esophageal tumor tissue. The receptors here all came from a female donor with esophageal squamous cell carcinoma.

The chain carries TRBV27 and TRBJ2-5, with D unresolved. Trimming took 2 bases from V and 11 from J, leaving 24 bases between them. This CDR3 region has 16 residues. Germline CDR1 is MNHEY and CDR2 is SMNVEV (reference sequence). The CDR3: CASSLRASRSYNEQYF. The DNA for the CDR3 is TGTGCCAGCAGTTTACGGGCCTCGCGCTCCTACAATGAGCAGTACTTC.

This clonotype was seen a single time. This may be a read error, as it is one base from a much larger clone. The gene calls are TRBV5-3 and TRBJ2-7; the D is unclear. TRBV5-3 is an ORF; its function is uncertain. This CDR3 is built from 11 residues. CDR3 DNA: TGTGCCAGCAGCTCCTCGAATGAGCAGTACTTC. Translated, it gives CASSSSNEQYF.

This chain links TRBV10-1 with TRBJ2-1; D is unclear. Gene TRBJ2-7 matches the end of the DNA better, so the J call may be wrong. Germline assignment: CDR1 WNHNN and CDR2 SYGVQD (reference sequence). CDR3 length: 13 amino acids. The CDR3 is CASSEFRYNEQYF. The CDR3 DNA is TGCGCCAGCAGTGAATTCAGATACAATGAGCAGTACTTC.

The table lists this clonotype with many counts. The rearrangement links TRBV24-1 to TRBJ2-3; D gene uncertain. The CDR3 contains 13 residues. V lost 9 bases to trimming and J lost 2 bases, with 11 bases between them. The germline CDR1 and CDR2 sequences are KGHDR and SFDVKD. The CDR3 loop is CATYDFSTDTQYF. CDR3 DNA: TGTGCCACCTACGACTTCTCCACAGATACGCAGTATTTT.

This rearrangement joins TRBV24-1 to TRBJ1-2; 7 nucleotides line up with TRBD1. CDR1 is KGHDR, CDR2 SFDVKD, per germline. The CDR3 length is 17 residues. J was trimmed by 6 bases and V by 9 bases; bases with no gene match: 21. The chain's CDR3 is CATQGGQTLIGPDGYTF. The CDR3 nucleotides read TGTGCCACCCAGGGGGGGCAGACACTTATTGGGCCTGATGGCTACACCTTC.

CDR3 in amino acids: CASSYSPRYTEAFF. The CDR3 nucleotides are TGTGCCAGCAGTTACTCCCCACGGTACACTGAAGCTTTCTTT. The chain combines TRBV6-6 with TRBJ1-1; no reliable D call. The CDR3 contains 14 residues. Germline V lookup: CDR1 MNHNY, CDR2 SVGAGI (reference sequence). V lost 0 bases to trimming and J lost 3 bases, with 8 bases between them.

The chain uses TRBV7-8 and TRBJ2-7; 7 nucleotides agree with TRBD2. The J call may be mistaken, given a closer DNA end match to TRBJ2-5. Germline lookup yields CDR1 SGHVS and CDR2 FQNEAQ. The CDR3 is 17 amino acids. CDR3: CASSLGPGLRGQETQYF. The CDR3 DNA sequence: TGTGCCAGCAGCTTAGGACCCGGTTTGCGGGGGCAAGAGACCCAGTACTTC.

The chain employs TRBV24-1 and TRBJ2-7; TRBD2 might be the D (6 bases). The end of the DNA fits TRBJ2-1 better, so the J call may be wrong. There are 15 residues in the CDR3. The germline CDR1 and CDR2 sequences are KGHDR and SFDVKD. Here the CDR3 reads CATRGVVDSYNEQFF. CDR3 DNA sequence: TGTGCCACCCGCGGGGTAGTCGACTCCTACAATGAGCAGTTCTTC.

The rearrangement links TRBV11-2 to TRBJ2-4; 7 bases fit TRBD1. The J call may be mistaken, given a closer DNA end match to TRBJ1-2. Germline values: CDR1 SGHAT, CDR2 FQNNGV. The CDR3 totals 15 residues. The CDR3 loop reads CASRQTGVRSWGYTF. Here the CDR3 DNA reads TGTGCCAGCAGACAAACAGGGGTGAGGTCTTGGGGCTACACCTTC.

Points on this clonotype: One junction end disagrees with the germline gene, perhaps due to a read error. The V call is TRBV7-6, the J call TRBJ2-5, with a tentative D call TRBD1 (8 bases). There are 14 residues in the CDR3. The germline CDR1 and CDR2 sequences are SGHVS and FNYEAQ. The chain's CDR3 is CASSLSTGGGTQYF. The CDR3 DNA reads as TGTGCTAGCAGCCTATCCACAGGGGGGGGGACCCAGTACTTC.

The chain couples TRBV24-1 to TRBJ2-6; unclear D gene. Deletions cut 1 base from V and 1 base from J, with 4 bases between. Per germline, CDR1 KGHDR and CDR2 SFDVKD. The CDR3 runs 15 residues. The CDR3, as DNA: TGTGCCACCAGTGATTTCCGATCTGGGGCCAACGTCCTGACTTTC. Protein product: CATSDFRSGANVLTF.

The chain is built from TRBV7-3 and TRBJ2-3; D unresolved. This CDR3 spans 14 amino acids. Trimming removed 1 base at V and 1 base at J, with 6 bases between. Germline CDR1 is SGHTA and CDR2 is FQGTGA. The CDR3 DNA reads TGTGCCAGCAGCTTAAACTATGGCACAGATACGCAGTATTTT. The encoded protein is CASSLNYGTDTQYF. The full variable domain, completed using reference TRBV7-3 and TRBJ2-3, is GAGVSQTPSNKVTEKGKYVELRCDPISGHTALYWYRQSLGQGPEFLIYFQGTGAADDSGLPNDRFFAVRPEGSVSTLKIQRTERGDSAVYLCASSLNYGTDTQYFGPGTRLTVL.

This clonotype is large (0.1 to 1%) by share. The chain recombines TRBV12-3 or TRBV12-4 with TRBJ2-1, with 7 bases lining up with TRBD2. V gave up 6 bases and J gave up 10 bases; unmatched junction bases: 9. This CDR3 spans 13 amino acids. The CDR3 region is CASSRGLFGEQFF. The CDR3 DNA is TGTGCCAGCAGCCGGGGACTATTTGGGGAGCAGTTCTTC.

This clonotype is classed as medium-sized (0.01 to 0.1%). The gene calls are TRBV12-3 or TRBV12-4 and TRBJ1-2; no reliable D call. The CDR3 consists of 12 residues. Trimming took 6 bases from V and 1 from J, leaving 6 bases between them. The CDR3 DNA sequence: TGTGCCAGCAGAGGAGATAACTATGGCTACACCTTC. Amino acids: CASRGDNYGYTF.

This clonotype was observed many times. CDR3 coding DNA: TGTGCCACCAGTCCGTCCATCGGCACTGAAGCTTTCTTT. Its protein product is CATSPSIGTEAFF. The chain has TRBV24-1 and TRBJ1-1; D is unclear. Per the germline V gene, CDR1 is KGHDR and CDR2 is SFDVKD. Trimming stripped 6 bases from V and 4 bases from J, with 11 bases between. CDR3 length equals 13 residues.

The rearrangement links TRBV5-1 to TRBJ2-7; no clear D gene. From germline, CDR1 is SGHRS and CDR2 YFSETQ. V gave up 0 bases and J gave up 0 bases, with 10 bases separating them. This CDR3 comprises 15 residues. The CDR3 nucleotides read TGCGCCAGCAGCTTGGACACGGAGAGCTCCTACGAGCAGTACTTC. It specifies CASSLDTESSYEQYF.

The rearrangement links TRBV15 to TRBJ2-7; 8 bases line up with TRBD1. The CDR3 is 14 residues long. J was trimmed by 5 bases and V by 8 bases; bases with no gene match: 11. From germline, CDR1 is LNHNV and CDR2 YYDKDF (reference sequence). CDR3 DNA sequence: TGTGCCACCGCACCTTCGGACAGGGCCCACGAGCAGTACTTC. Translated: CATAPSDRAHEQYF.